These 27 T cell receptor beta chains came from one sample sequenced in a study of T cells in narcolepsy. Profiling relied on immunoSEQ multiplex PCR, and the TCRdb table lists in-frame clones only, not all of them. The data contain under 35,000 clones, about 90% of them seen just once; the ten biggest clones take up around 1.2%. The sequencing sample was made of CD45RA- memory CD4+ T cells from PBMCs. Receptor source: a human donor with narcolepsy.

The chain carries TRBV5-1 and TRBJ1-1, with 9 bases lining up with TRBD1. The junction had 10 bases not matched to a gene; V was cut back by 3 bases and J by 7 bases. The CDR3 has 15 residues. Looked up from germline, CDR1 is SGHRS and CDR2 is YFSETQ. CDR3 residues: CASSSTGQGGFEAFF. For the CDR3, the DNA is TGCGCCAGCAGCTCGACGGGACAGGGCGGGTTTGAAGCTTTCTTT.

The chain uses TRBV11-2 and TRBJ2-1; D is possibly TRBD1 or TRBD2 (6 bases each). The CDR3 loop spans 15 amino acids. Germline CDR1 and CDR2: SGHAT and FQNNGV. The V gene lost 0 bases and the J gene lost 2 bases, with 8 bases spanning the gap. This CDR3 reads CASSLEGGPYNEQFF. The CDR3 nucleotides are TGTGCCAGCAGCTTAGAAGGGGGGCCCTACAATGAGCAGTTCTTC.

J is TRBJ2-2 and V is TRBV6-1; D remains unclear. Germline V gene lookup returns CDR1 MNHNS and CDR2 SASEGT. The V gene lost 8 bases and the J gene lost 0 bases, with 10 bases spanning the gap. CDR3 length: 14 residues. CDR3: CASSAVTNTGELFF. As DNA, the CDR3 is TGTGCCAGCTCGGCGGTCACGAACACCGGGGAGCTGTTTTTT.

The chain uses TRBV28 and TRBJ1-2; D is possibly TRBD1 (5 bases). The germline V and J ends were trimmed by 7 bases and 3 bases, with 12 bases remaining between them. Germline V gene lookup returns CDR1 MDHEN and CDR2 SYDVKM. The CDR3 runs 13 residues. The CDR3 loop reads CASIEDKDYGYTF. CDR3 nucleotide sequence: TGTGCCAGCATTGAGGACAAGGACTATGGCTACACCTTC.

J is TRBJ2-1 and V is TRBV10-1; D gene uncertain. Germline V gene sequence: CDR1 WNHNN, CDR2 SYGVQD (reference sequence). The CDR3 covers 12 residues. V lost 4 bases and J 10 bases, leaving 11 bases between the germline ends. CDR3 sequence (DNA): TGCGCCAGCAGTGGATCGACTTGGGAGCAGTTCTTC. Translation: CASSGSTWEQFF.

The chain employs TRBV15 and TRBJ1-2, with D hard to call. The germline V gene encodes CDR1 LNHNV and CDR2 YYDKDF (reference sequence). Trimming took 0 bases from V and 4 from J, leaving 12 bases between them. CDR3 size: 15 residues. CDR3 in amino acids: CATSRDQVSLYGYTF. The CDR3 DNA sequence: TGTGCCACCAGCAGAGATCAGGTATCACTCTATGGCTACACCTTC.

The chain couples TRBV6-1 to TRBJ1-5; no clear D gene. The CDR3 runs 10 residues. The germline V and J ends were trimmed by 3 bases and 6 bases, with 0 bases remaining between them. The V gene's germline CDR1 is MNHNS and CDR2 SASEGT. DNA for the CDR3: TGTGCCAGCAGTGATCAGCCCCAGCATTTT. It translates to CASSDQPQHF.

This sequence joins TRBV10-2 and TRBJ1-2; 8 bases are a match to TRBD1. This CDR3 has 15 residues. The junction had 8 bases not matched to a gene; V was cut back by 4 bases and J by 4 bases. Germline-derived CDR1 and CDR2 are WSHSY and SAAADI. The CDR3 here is CASSAIRGRSYGYTF. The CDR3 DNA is TGCGCCAGCAGTGCTATCAGGGGGCGCAGCTATGGCTACACCTTC.

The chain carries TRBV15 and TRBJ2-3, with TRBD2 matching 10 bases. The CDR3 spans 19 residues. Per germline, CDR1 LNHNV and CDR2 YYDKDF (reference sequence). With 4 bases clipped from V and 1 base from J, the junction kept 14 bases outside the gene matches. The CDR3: CATSTEASGRGAGTDTQYF. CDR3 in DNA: TGTGCCACCAGCACCGAGGCCAGCGGGAGGGGTGCTGGCACAGATACGCAGTATTTT.

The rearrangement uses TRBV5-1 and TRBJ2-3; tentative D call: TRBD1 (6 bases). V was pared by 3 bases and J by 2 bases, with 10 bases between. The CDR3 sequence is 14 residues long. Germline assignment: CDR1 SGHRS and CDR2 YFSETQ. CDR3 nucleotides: TGCGCCAGCAGCTCCCAGGGGAACACAGATACGCAGTATTTT. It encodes CASSSQGNTDTQYF.

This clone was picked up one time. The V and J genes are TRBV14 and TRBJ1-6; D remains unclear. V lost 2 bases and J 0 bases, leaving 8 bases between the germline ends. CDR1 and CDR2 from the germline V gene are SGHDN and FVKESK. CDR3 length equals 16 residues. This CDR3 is CASSQRISSYNSPLHF. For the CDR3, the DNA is TGTGCCAGCAGCCAAAGGATTAGCTCCTATAATTCACCCCTCCACTTT.

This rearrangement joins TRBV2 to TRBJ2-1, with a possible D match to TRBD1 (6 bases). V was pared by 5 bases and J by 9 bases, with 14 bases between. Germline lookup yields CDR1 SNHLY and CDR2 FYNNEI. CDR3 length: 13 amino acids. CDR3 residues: CASSKGEGIEQFF. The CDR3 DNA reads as TGTGCCAGCAGTAAGGGGGAAGGGATTGAGCAGTTCTTC.

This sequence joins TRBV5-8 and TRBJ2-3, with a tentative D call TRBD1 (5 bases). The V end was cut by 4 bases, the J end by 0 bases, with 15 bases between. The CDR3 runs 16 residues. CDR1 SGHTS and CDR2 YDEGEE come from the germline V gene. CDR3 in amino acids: CASSARQSSSTDTQYF. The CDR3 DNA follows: TGTGCCAGCAGCGCCCGACAGTCCTCCAGCACAGATACGCAGTATTTT.

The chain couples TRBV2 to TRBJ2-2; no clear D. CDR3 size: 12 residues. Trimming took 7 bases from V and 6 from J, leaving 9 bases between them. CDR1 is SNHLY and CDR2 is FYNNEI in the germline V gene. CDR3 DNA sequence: TGTGCCAGCATCCCGGCCGCCGGGGAGCTGTTTTTT. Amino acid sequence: CASIPAAGELFF.

CDR3 in DNA: TGTGCCAGCAGCTTGAGCTCCTACAATGAGCAGTTCTTC. Protein product: CASSLSSYNEQFF. V usage is TRBV7-8 and J usage is TRBJ2-1, with D unresolved. Trimming took off 3 bases at V and 0 bases at J, with 3 bases between the two ends. The V gene's germline CDR1 is SGHVS and CDR2 FQNEAQ. The CDR3 extends over 13 amino acids.

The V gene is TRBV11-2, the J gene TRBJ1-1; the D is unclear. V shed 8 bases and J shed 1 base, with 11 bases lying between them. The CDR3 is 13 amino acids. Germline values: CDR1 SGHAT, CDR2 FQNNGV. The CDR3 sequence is CASSQLSNTEAFF. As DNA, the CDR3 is TGTGCCAGCTCACAGCTTTCGAACACTGAAGCTTTCTTT.

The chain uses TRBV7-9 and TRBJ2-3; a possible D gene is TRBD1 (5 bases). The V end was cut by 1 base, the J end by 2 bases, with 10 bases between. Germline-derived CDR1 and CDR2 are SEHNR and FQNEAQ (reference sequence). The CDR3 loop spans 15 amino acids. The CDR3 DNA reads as TGTGCCAGCAGCTTAGAAGGGGCCCCCACAGATACGCAGTATTTT. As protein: CASSLEGAPTDTQYF.

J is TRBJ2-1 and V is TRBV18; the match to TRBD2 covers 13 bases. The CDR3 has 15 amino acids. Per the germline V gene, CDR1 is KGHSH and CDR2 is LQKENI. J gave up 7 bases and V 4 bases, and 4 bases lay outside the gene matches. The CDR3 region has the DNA TGTGCCAGCTCACTCGGACTAGCGGGAGCGAATGAGCAGTTCTTC. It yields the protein CASSLGLAGANEQFF.

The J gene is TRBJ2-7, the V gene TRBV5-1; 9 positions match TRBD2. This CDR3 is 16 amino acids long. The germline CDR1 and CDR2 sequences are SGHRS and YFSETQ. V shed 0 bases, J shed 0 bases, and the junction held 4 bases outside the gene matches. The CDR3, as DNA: TGCGCCAGCAGCTTGGCCCCTAGCGGGATCTCCTACGAGCAGTACTTC. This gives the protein CASSLAPSGISYEQYF. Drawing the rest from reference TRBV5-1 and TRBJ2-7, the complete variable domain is KAGVTQTPRYLIKTRGQQVTLSCSPISGHRSVSWYQQTPGQGLQFLFEYFSETQRNKGNFPGRFSGRQFSNSRSEMNVSTLELGDSALYLCASSLAPSGISYEQYFGPGTRLTVT.

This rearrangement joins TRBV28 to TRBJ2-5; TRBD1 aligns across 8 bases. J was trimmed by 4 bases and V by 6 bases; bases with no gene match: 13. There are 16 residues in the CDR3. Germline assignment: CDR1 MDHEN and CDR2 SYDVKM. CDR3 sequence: CASSPEQGARGETQYF. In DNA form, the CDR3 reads TGTGCCAGCAGCCCGGAGCAGGGGGCACGGGGAGAGACCCAGTACTTC.

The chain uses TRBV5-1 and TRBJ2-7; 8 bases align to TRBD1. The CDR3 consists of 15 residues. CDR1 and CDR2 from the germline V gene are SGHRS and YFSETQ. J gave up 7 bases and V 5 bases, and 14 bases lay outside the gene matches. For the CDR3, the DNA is TGCGCCAGCAGTTTCGACCGACAGGGGCCCGGGGAGCAGTACTTC. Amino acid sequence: CASSFDRQGPGEQYF.

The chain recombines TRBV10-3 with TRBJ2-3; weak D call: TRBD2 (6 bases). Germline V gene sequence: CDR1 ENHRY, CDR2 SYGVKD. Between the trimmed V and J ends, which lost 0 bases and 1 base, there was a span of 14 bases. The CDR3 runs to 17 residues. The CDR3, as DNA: TGTGCCATCAGTGAGTCGACCGTGGGAGGTCGCACAGATACGCAGTATTTT. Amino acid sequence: CAISESTVGGRTDTQYF.

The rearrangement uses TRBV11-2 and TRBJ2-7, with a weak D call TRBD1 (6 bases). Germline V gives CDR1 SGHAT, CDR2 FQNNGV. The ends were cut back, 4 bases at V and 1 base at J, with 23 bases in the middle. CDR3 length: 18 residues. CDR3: CASSSPRRDRSQSYEQYF. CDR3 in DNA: TGTGCCAGCAGCTCGCCCAGACGCGACAGGAGCCAATCCTACGAGCAGTACTTC.

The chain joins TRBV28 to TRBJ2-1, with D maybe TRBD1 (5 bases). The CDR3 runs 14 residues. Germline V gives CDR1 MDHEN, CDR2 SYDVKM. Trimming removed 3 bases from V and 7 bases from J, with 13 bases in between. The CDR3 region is CASSFQGVRNEQFF. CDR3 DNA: TGTGCCAGCAGTTTTCAAGGGGTGCGGAATGAGCAGTTCTTC.

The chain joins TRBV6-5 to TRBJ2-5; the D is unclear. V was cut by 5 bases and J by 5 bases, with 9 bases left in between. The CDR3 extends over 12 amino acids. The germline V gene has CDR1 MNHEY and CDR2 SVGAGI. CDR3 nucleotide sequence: TGTGCCAGCAGTGCGGCAGCGGAGACCCAGTACTTC. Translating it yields CASSAAAETQYF.

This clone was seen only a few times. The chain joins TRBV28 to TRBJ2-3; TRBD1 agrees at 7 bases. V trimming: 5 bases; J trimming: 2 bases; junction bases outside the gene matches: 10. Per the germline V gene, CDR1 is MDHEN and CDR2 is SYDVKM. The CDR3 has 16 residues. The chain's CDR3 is CASSPDRAAHTDTQYF. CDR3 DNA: TGTGCCAGCAGTCCTGACAGGGCGGCCCACACAGATACGCAGTATTTT.

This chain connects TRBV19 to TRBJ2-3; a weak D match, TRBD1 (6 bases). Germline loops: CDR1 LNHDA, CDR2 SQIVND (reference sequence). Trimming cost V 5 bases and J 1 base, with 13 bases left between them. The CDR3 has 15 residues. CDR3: CASSLRPGGTDTQYF. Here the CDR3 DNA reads TGTGCCAGTAGTCTCCGCCCAGGGGGCACAGATACGCAGTATTTT.